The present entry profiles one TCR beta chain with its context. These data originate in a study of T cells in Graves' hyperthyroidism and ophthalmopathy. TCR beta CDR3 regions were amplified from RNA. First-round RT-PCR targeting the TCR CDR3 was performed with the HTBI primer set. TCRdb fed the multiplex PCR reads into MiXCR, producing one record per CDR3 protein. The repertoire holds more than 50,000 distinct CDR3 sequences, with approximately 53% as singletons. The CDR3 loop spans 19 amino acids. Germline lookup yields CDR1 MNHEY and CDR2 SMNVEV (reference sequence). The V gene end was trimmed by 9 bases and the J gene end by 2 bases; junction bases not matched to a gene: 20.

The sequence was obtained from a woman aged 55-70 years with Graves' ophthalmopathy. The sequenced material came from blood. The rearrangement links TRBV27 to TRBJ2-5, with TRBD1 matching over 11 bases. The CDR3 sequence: CASRLGRTGGLNEQETQYF. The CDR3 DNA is TGTGCCAGTCGCTTAGGGAGGACAGGGGGCCTCAATGAGCAAGAGACCCAGTACTTC.